Below are 27 T cell receptor beta chains sequenced from a single sample in a study of blood T cell dynamics during melanoma immunotherapy. Only in-frame clones appear in the TCRdb table, and some are missing; sequencing was by immunoSEQ multiplex PCR. Counted here are about 10,000 clones, about 88% occurring once; the ten biggest clones make up 10%. Time point meaning: pre-treatment baseline. The specimen comprised blood, sampled from a patient treated with checkpoint blockade. Receptors originate from a human donor with melanoma.

The V gene is TRBV30, the J gene TRBJ1-4; TRBD1 is a possible D gene (6 bases). This CDR3 is built from 17 residues. CDR1 and CDR2 (germline): GTSNPN, SVGIG (reference sequence). V dropped 0 bases and J dropped 0 bases, with 14 bases sitting between them. This chain's CDR3 is CAWSVGGAPSTNEKLFF. CDR3 coding DNA: TGTGCCTGGAGTGTAGGGGGGGCACCTTCAACTAATGAAAAACTGTTTTTT.

The chain recombines TRBV19 with TRBJ1-1; a weak D match, TRBD1 (5 bases). The ends were cut back, 3 bases at V and 7 bases at J, with 18 bases in the middle. The CDR3 consists of 15 residues. Germline CDR1 is LNHDA and CDR2 is SQIVND (reference sequence). The CDR3 nucleotides are TGTGCCAGTAGTATGAGTTTACGGGGGGTTGGTGAAGCTTTCTTT. As protein: CASSMSLRGVGEAFF.

The gene calls are TRBV19 and TRBJ1-2; 10 positions agree with TRBD1. The J segment lost 2 bases and the V segment lost 5 bases, leaving 14 bases of the junction unmatched. The germline gives CDR1 LNHDA, CDR2 SQIVND (reference sequence). The CDR3 length is 18 residues. CDR3 nucleotides: TGTGCCAGTAGTGCGCGGGACAGGGGCCTAATAAAAAACTATGGCTACACCTTC. This sequence encodes CASSARDRGLIKNYGYTF.

The rearrangement uses TRBV28 and TRBJ1-5; D is ambiguous. The CDR3 runs to 15 residues. Per the germline V gene, CDR1 is MDHEN and CDR2 is SYDVKM. V lost 2 bases and J lost 1, with 9 bases in between. CDR3 amino acids: CASSLIGKSNQPQHF. For the CDR3, the DNA is TGTGCCAGCAGTTTAATAGGGAAGAGCAATCAGCCCCAGCATTTT.

The V call is TRBV30, the J call TRBJ2-7; 8 bases align to TRBD1. Germline V gene sequence: CDR1 GTSNPN, CDR2 SVGIG (reference sequence). The CDR3 is made up of 11 amino acids. The CDR3 DNA reads as TGTGCACAGGGGGTAAGCTACGAGCAGTACTTC. Amino acid sequence: CAQGVSYEQYF.

The V and J genes are TRBV6-5 and TRBJ2-5; maybe TRBD2 (5 bases). From germline, CDR1 is MNHEY and CDR2 SVGAGI. The CDR3 loop spans 13 amino acids. The ends were cut back, 5 bases at V and 5 bases at J, with 12 bases in the middle. The CDR3 region is CASSMDFTETQYF. CDR3 DNA sequence: TGTGCCAGCAGTATGGACTTTACGGAGACCCAGTACTTC.

This chain links TRBV28 with TRBJ2-1; no clear D gene. Deletions cut 3 bases from V and 9 bases from J, with 9 bases between. Germline V lookup: CDR1 MDHEN, CDR2 SYDVKM. The CDR3 consists of 12 residues. Here the CDR3 reads CASSFNFGEQFF. CDR3 in DNA: TGTGCCAGCAGTTTCAACTTCGGTGAGCAGTTCTTC.

The chain's CDR3 is CASSNWANQPQHF. CDR3 DNA: TGTGCCAGCAGTAACTGGGCTAATCAGCCCCAGCATTTT. The V and J genes are TRBV2 and TRBJ1-5; D gene uncertain. This CDR3 contains 13 residues. The V gene lost 5 bases and the J gene lost 4 bases, with 9 bases spanning the gap. CDR1 SNHLY and CDR2 FYNNEI come from the germline V gene.

The chain employs TRBV18 and TRBJ1-5; no reliable D call. The CDR3 length is 16 residues. Germline V lookup: CDR1 KGHSH, CDR2 LQKENI. Trimming cost V 2 bases and J 1 base, with 12 bases left between them. The chain's CDR3 is CASSPAGSGSNQPQHF. The DNA of the CDR3 is TGTGCCAGCTCACCAGCGGGGAGTGGGAGCAATCAGCCCCAGCATTTT.

The rearrangement joins TRBV28 to TRBJ1-5; TRBD1 aligns across 7 bases. The CDR3 covers 16 residues. The V and J ends lost 5 bases and 1 base, in that order; junction bases with no gene match: 8. Germline V gene data show CDR1 as MDHEN and CDR2 as SYDVKM. CDR3 sequence: CASSIQGRGSNQPQHF. The CDR3 coding sequence is TGTGCCAGCAGTATACAGGGGCGAGGAAGCAATCAGCCCCAGCATTTT.

The CDR3 spells CASSIDGADTQYF. The CDR3 DNA is TGTGCCAGTAGTATAGACGGTGCGGATACGCAGTATTTT. V gene TRBV19 combines with J gene TRBJ2-3; D gene unclear. CDR1 and CDR2 (germline): LNHDA, SQIVND (reference sequence). This CDR3 is built from 13 residues. The V and J ends lost 0 bases and 6 bases respectively, with 7 bases between them.

The chain employs TRBV2 and TRBJ2-1, with D unclear. The CDR3 consists of 13 residues. Trimming removed 2 bases from V and 10 bases from J, with 12 bases in between. The germline V gene encodes CDR1 SNHLY and CDR2 FYNNEI. CDR3 in amino acids: CASSERTVGEQFF. The CDR3 nucleotides read TGTGCCAGCAGTGAACGAACGGTCGGCGAGCAGTTCTTC.

J is TRBJ2-3 and V is TRBV19; 11 bases agree with TRBD1. There are 16 residues in the CDR3. The V segment lost 6 bases and the J segment 4 bases; nucleotides outside the gene matches: 9. Germline V gene sequence: CDR1 LNHDA, CDR2 SQIVND (reference sequence). CDR3 in amino acids: CASSEGTGGRADTQYF. CDR3 coding DNA: TGTGCCAGTAGCGAAGGGACAGGGGGTCGTGCAGATACGCAGTATTTT.

This rearrangement joins TRBV11-1 to TRBJ1-5; no definite D call. The CDR3 has 15 residues. CDR1 SGHAT and CDR2 FQDESV come from the germline V gene (reference sequence). With 1 base removed from V and 4 bases from J, the gap between germline ends came to 11 bases. CDR3 coding DNA: TGTGCCAGCAGCTTAGGAACAGACGCAAATCAGCCCCAGCATTTT. It yields the protein CASSLGTDANQPQHF.

The V and J genes are TRBV7-6 and TRBJ1-3; D is uncertain. Trimming left V 2 bases short and J 4 bases short, with 12 bases between. Germline V gene data show CDR1 as SGHVS and CDR2 as FNYEAQ. The CDR3 is 15 amino acids. The CDR3 DNA reads as TGTGCCAGCAGCTTATGGGATACCGGGGGAAACACCATATATTTT. It specifies CASSLWDTGGNTIYF. The entire variable domain, with the rest obtained from reference TRBV7-6 and TRBJ1-3, is as follows: GAGVSQSPRYKVTKRGQDVALRCDPISGHVSLYWYRQALGQGPEFLTYFNYEAQQDKSGLPNDRFSAERPEGSISTLTIQRTEQRDSAMYRCASSLWDTGGNTIYFGEGSWLTVV.

The gene calls are TRBV9 and TRBJ1-2; D remains ambiguous. From germline, CDR1 is SGDLS and CDR2 YYNGEE. V shed 3 bases and J shed 5 bases, with 8 bases lying between them. The CDR3 extends over 12 amino acids. The CDR3 DNA reads TGTGCCAGCAGCGCTTCGCGATATGGCTACACCTTC. Translated: CASSASRYGYTF. Complete variable domain (other parts from reference TRBV9 and TRBJ1-2): DSGVTQTPKHLITATGQRVTLRCSPRSGDLSVYWYQQSLDQGLQFLIQYYNGEERAKGNILERFSAQQFPDLHSELNLSSLELGDSALYFCASSASRYGYTFGSGTRLTVV.

This clone appeared a single time. V and J are TRBV10-2 and TRBJ2-7; 10 nucleotides line up with TRBD1. Looked up from germline, CDR1 is WSHSY and CDR2 is SAAADI. J lost 11 bases, V lost 3 bases, and 7 bases had no gene match. The CDR3 is made up of 13 amino acids. The CDR3 DNA is TGCGCCAGCAGTGACCTCGACAGGGGGCTGAAGTACGTC. Protein: CASSDLDRGLKYV.

This chain uses TRBV29-1 with TRBJ2-2; a possible D gene is TRBD1 (5 bases). Germline V gives CDR1 SQVTM, CDR2 ANQGSEA. The CDR3 has 14 residues. V was trimmed by 4 bases and J by 4 bases, leaving 13 bases between them. The CDR3 reads CSVGERGSTGELFF. CDR3 DNA sequence: TGCAGCGTTGGGGAAAGGGGATCCACCGGGGAGCTGTTTTTT.

The V call is TRBV5-8, the J call TRBJ1-5; no clear D gene. V was shortened by 4 bases and J by 6 bases, with 14 bases between the two germline ends. This CDR3 is built from 14 residues. Germline CDR1 and CDR2: SGHTS and YDEGEE. The CDR3 loop is CASSAGPWGQPQHF. DNA of the CDR3: TGTGCCAGCAGCGCAGGTCCTTGGGGTCAGCCCCAGCATTTT. Together with reference TRBV5-8 and TRBJ1-5, the CDR3 gives the full variable domain: EAGVTQSPTHLIKTRGQQATLRCSPISGHTSVYWYQQALGLGLQFLLWYDEGEERNRGNFPPRFSGRQFPNYSSELNVNALELEDSALYLCASSAGPWGQPQHFGDGTRLSIL.

The gene calls are TRBV7-2 and TRBJ1-5; 7 positions agree with TRBD1. The V segment lost 5 bases and the J segment 2 bases; nucleotides outside the gene matches: 9. CDR1 and CDR2 from the germline V gene are SGHTA and FQGNSA. CDR3 length: 16 residues. CDR3 sequence: CASSAQGGVGNQPQHF. Written as DNA, the CDR3 is TGTGCCAGCAGCGCCCAGGGGGGGGTTGGCAATCAGCCCCAGCATTTT.

The chain has TRBV2 and TRBJ1-2; tentative D call: TRBD1 (5 bases). Trimming removed 7 bases at V and 2 bases at J, with 11 bases between. The CDR3 loop spans 13 amino acids. CDR1 and CDR2 from the germline V gene are SNHLY and FYNNEI. The chain's CDR3 is CASKGTINYGYTF. Written as DNA, the CDR3 is TGTGCCAGCAAAGGGACTATAAACTATGGCTACACCTTC.

V and J are TRBV7-2 and TRBJ1-6; D remains unclear. V was clipped by 2 bases and J by 8 bases, with 10 bases between them. CDR1 and CDR2 (germline): SGHTA, FQGNSA. The CDR3 is 14 residues long. The chain's CDR3 is CASSLRFADSPLHF. The CDR3 nucleotides read TGTGCCAGCAGCTTAAGATTCGCAGATTCACCCCTCCACTTT.

CDR3 DNA: TGTGCCAGCAGCCAAGTAAAGCGCGGGGGGGCGGAGGATACGCAGTATTTT. It encodes CASSQVKRGGAEDTQYF. The gene calls are TRBV4-2 and TRBJ2-3; 9 bases are shared with TRBD2. Looked up from germline, CDR1 is LGHNA and CDR2 is YNFKEQ. The CDR3 runs 17 residues. Losses at the gene ends were 1 base for V and 6 bases for J; bases not matched to a gene: 11.

The chain combines TRBV19 with TRBJ2-2; D is ambiguous. CDR1 and CDR2 from the germline V gene are LNHDA and SQIVND (reference sequence). The CDR3 contains 16 residues. V lost 5 bases and J 4 bases, leaving 17 bases between the germline ends. CDR3 region: CASSSRARARTGELFF. The DNA of the CDR3 is TGTGCCAGTAGTTCTAGGGCCCGGGCCCGCACCGGGGAGCTGTTTTTT.

This chain links TRBV7-6 with TRBJ2-1; TRBD2 might be the D (7 bases). Germline V CDR1 and CDR2: SGHVS, FNYEAQ. V dropped 1 base and J dropped 0 bases, with 13 bases sitting between them. The CDR3 spans 17 residues. CDR3 in DNA: TGTGCCAGCAGCTTAGTTGGGGGGGGCGACTCCTACAATGAGCAGTTCTTC. Amino acid sequence: CASSLVGGGDSYNEQFF. The full variable domain, in which reference TRBV7-6 and TRBJ2-1 provide the parts outside the CDR3, is GAGVSQSPRYKVTKRGQDVALRCDPISGHVSLYWYRQALGQGPEFLTYFNYEAQQDKSGLPNDRFSAERPEGSISTLTIQRTEQRDSAMYRCASSLVGGGDSYNEQFFGPGTRLTVL.

This chain uses TRBV14 with TRBJ2-1; D might be TRBD1 or TRBD2, each matching 5 bases. The CDR3 consists of 14 residues. Germline CDR1 SGHDN, CDR2 FVKESK. The V end lost 2 bases, the J end lost 8 bases, and 13 bases lay between the germline ends. In DNA form, the CDR3 reads TGTGCCAGCAGCCAATCGTGGGGGTATGATGAGCAGTTCTTC. Translated, it gives CASSQSWGYDEQFF. Full variable domain (rest looked up from reference TRBV14 and TRBJ2-1): EAGVTQFPSHSVIEKGQTVTLRCDPISGHDNLYWYRRVMGKEIKFLLHFVKESKQDESGMPNNRFLAERTGGTYSTLKVQPAELEDSGVYFCASSQSWGYDEQFFGPGTRLTVL.

This rearrangement joins TRBV18 to TRBJ1-1; possible D gene TRBD1, 6 bases. Per the germline V gene, CDR1 is KGHSH and CDR2 is LQKENI. The CDR3 totals 16 residues. Trimming took 2 bases from V and 4 from J, leaving 17 bases between them. This chain's CDR3 is CASSPVTGSGGTEAFF. For the CDR3, the DNA is TGTGCCAGCTCACCAGTTACAGGGTCTGGGGGCACTGAAGCTTTCTTT. The variable domain in full, completed from reference TRBV18 and TRBJ1-1, reads NAGVMQNPRHLVRRRGQEARLRCSPMKGHSHVYWYRQLPEEGLKFMVYLQKENIIDESGMPKERFSAEFPKEGPSILRIQQVVRGDSAAYFCASSPVTGSGGTEAFFGQGTRLTVV.